These 2 T cell receptor beta chains were sequenced from one sample in a study of shared clonotypes between healthy human individuals. Clones were sequenced by immunoSEQ multiplex PCR, and TCRdb holds only the in-frame ones, with some missing. The sample records 2 million to 2.5 million clones, roughly 90% being singletons. The sequencing input was naive CD4+ T cells from PBMCs. Subset defined: CD45RA+ positively selected. Source of these receptors: a man aged 18 to 29 in good health. Some clones in this sample may be carry-over from other donors' samples.

This clone is a singleton in its sample. J is TRBJ2-1 and V is TRBV5-1; the match to TRBD2 covers 10 bases. Trimming cost V 5 bases and J 11 bases; bases outside gene matches: 22. Per the germline V gene, CDR1 is SGHRS and CDR2 is YFSETQ. CDR3 length equals 18 residues. Here the CDR3 DNA reads TGCGCCAGCAGTTACTGGAGGGCTAGCGGGAGCTCCCCAGAGAAGCAGTTCTTC. It codes for CASSYWRASGSSPEKQFF.

This rearrangement joins TRBV5-1 to TRBJ1-2; tentative D call: TRBD1 (5 bases). The CDR3 has 15 residues. CDR1 is SGHRS and CDR2 is YFSETQ in the germline V gene. Trimming removed 0 bases at V and 2 bases at J, with 11 bases between. The DNA of the CDR3 is TGCGCCAGCAGCTTGGGGTCGACAGCAAACTATGGCTACACCTTC. Translated: CASSLGSTANYGYTF.